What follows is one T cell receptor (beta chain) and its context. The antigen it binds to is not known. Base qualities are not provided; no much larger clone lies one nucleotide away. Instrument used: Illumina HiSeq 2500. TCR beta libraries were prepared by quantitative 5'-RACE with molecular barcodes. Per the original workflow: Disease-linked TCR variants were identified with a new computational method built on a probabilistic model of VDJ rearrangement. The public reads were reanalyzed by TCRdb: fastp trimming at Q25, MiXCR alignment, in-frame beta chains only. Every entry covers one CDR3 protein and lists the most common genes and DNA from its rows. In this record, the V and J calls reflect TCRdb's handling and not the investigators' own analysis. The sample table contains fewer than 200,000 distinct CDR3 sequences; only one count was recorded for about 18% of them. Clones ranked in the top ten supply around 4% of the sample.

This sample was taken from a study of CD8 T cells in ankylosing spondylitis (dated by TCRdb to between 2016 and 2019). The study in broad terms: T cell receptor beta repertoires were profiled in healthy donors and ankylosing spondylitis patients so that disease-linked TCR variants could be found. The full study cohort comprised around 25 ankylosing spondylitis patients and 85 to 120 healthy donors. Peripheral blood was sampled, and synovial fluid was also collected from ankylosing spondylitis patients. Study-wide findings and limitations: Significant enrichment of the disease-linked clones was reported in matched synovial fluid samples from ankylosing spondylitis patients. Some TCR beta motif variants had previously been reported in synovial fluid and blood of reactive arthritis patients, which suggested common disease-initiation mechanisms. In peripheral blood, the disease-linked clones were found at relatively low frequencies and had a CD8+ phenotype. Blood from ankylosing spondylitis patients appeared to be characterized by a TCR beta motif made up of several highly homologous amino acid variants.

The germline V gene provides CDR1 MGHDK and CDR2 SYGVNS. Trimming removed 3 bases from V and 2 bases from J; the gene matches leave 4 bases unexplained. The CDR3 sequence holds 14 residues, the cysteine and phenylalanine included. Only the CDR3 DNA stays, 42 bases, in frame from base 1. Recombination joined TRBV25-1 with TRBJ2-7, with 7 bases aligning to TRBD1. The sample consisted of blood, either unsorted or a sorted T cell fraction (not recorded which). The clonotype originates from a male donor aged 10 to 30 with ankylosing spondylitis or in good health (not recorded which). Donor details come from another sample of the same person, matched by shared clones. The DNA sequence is TGTGCCAGCAGTGATAGCACAGGGGCCTACGAGCAGTACTTC. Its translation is CASSDSTGAYEQYF.